One T cell receptor beta chain is described in this entry. The repertoire was sequenced with immunoSEQ multiplex PCR; TCRdb's copy has only in-frame clones and lacks some. This sample has 120,000 or so clones, with more than 70% found just once. The data belong to a study of blood T cell repertoires in COVID-19. The source is an elderly woman with acute or convalescent COVID-19. The sequenced sample consisted of peripheral blood.

The CDR3 sequence: CAVASGSSNEQFF. The CDR3 region has the DNA TGTGCCGTTGCTAGCGGGAGCAGCAATGAGCAGTTCTTC. The chain joins TRBV5-4 to TRBJ2-1, with 10 bases matching TRBD2. The J segment lost 6 bases and the V segment lost 10 bases, leaving 7 bases of the junction unmatched. Germline V lookup: CDR1 SGHNT, CDR2 YYREEE (reference sequence). The length of the CDR3 is 13 residues.